This T cell receptor (beta chain) was captured in a study of blood T cell repertoires in COVID-19. Study summary: Sites in the United States, Italy and Spain provided acute and convalescent COVID-19 samples.

Two consecutive negative NP/OP PCR tests, clearance, or resolved symptoms defined Cohort 3 recovery. Per the study methods: Amplification of reference gene primers was used by the study to estimate nucleated cell counts. The assay was immunoSEQ multiplex PCR, and TCRdb's table has in-frame clones only and misses some. V, J and clone size reflect that table, while D and trimming were determined from the DNA. This table holds 250,000 or so clones, about 80% found once. This clone was detected a few times. The CDR3 runs 15 residues. The V end lost 1 base, the J end lost 9 bases, and 19 bases lay between the germline ends. Looked up from germline, CDR1 is GTSNPN and CDR2 is SVGIG (reference sequence).

The V and J genes are TRBV30 and TRBJ2-4; D might be TRBD2 (5 bases). The receptor was derived from a man between 45 and 60 years old who had recovered from COVID-19. What was sequenced was PBMCs or T cells enriched from blood (not recorded which). The CDR3 protein is CAWSAPEGGLSIQYF. CDR3 nucleotides: TGTGCCTGGAGTGCCCCCGAGGGTGGGCTTAGCATTCAGTACTTC.